The 28 T cell receptor beta chains listed next were all sequenced from one sample in a study of control samples from healthy donors and cancer patients. The method was immunoSEQ multiplex PCR; TCRdb's version includes in-frame clones alone and lacks a portion of them. Of some 200,000 clones in the sample, about 93% were seen once. Sequencing was carried out using blood. These TCRs come from a man aged 50-59 years in good health.

V is TRBV6-1 and J is TRBJ2-2, with no clear D. The CDR3 has 13 amino acids. Trimming removed 4 bases from V and 6 bases from J, with 9 bases in between. Germline V gene sequence: CDR1 MNHNS, CDR2 SASEGT. CDR3 protein: CASSGAHPGELFF. Written as DNA, the CDR3 is TGTGCCAGCAGTGGAGCACACCCCGGGGAGCTGTTTTTT.

The V gene is TRBV18, the J gene TRBJ1-2, with D possibly TRBD1 on 5 matching bases. This CDR3 is built from 16 residues. Trimming shortened V by 3 bases and J by 7 bases, and 21 bases separated the two germline ends. Per the germline V gene, CDR1 is KGHSH and CDR2 is LQKENI. This CDR3 is CASSPLTPGGGSGYTF. Here the CDR3 DNA reads TGTGCCAGCTCACCTCTCACCCCCGGGGGGGGGAGTGGCTACACCTTC.

The V and J genes are TRBV3-1 (or the pseudogene TRBV3-2) and TRBJ1-5; maybe TRBD1 (5 bases). The V gene's germline CDR1 is LGHDT and CDR2 YNNKEL (reference sequence). The CDR3 spans 15 residues. Trimming removed 4 bases from V and 1 base from J, with 11 bases in between. The DNA of the CDR3 is TGTGCCAGCAGCCCGATTTGGGGGAGCAATCAGCCCCAGCATTTT. It is translated as CASSPIWGSNQPQHF.

The chain is built from TRBV5-4 and TRBJ1-1; D is undetermined. The CDR3 covers 14 residues. Trimming left V 2 bases short and J 5 bases short, with 13 bases between. Germline CDR1 SGHNT, CDR2 YYREEE (reference sequence). CDR3 bases: TGTGCCAGCAGCTTACCGACCGGGAATACTGAAGCTTTCTTT. The encoded protein is CASSLPTGNTEAFF.

The rearrangement joins TRBV6-5 to TRBJ1-2; D remains unclear. Trimming cost V 8 bases and J 5 bases, with 12 bases left between them. The germline V gene encodes CDR1 MNHEY and CDR2 SVGAGI. The CDR3 consists of 12 residues. The CDR3 protein is CASEEGGYGYTF. For the CDR3, the DNA is TGTGCCAGCGAAGAGGGTGGTTATGGCTACACCTTC.

The chain recombines TRBV2 with TRBJ1-2; TRBD1 aligns across 7 bases. Germline V gives CDR1 SNHLY, CDR2 FYNNEI. The V gene end was trimmed by 6 bases and the J gene end by 0 bases; junction bases not matched to a gene: 4. There are 14 residues in the CDR3. In DNA, the CDR3 is TGTGCCAGCAGCCTCGGGACAGCTAACTATGGCTACACCTTC. It specifies CASSLGTANYGYTF.

Details on this clone: Germline is not matched at one junction end, which may reflect a read error. V and J are TRBV28 and TRBJ2-2; TRBD2 might be the D (7 bases). The CDR3 consists of 17 residues. CDR1 and CDR2 (germline): MDHEN, SYDVKM. The CDR3 protein is CASSFRGARSNTGELFF. The CDR3 DNA is TGTGCCAGCAGTTTCCGGGGGGCGAGGTCGAATACCGGGGAGCTGTTTTTT.

The chain employs TRBV3-1 (or the pseudogene TRBV3-2) and TRBJ1-4; 9 nucleotides agree with TRBD1. V lost 3 bases, J lost 4 bases, and 9 bases stayed unmatched. The germline gives CDR1 LGHDT, CDR2 YNNKEL (reference sequence). The CDR3 runs to 17 residues. CDR3 sequence (DNA): TGTGCCAGCAGCCATACCGGGACAGGGTGTGGTAATGAAAAACTGTTTTTT. Translated, it gives CASSHTGTGCGNEKLFF.

J is TRBJ1-2 and V is TRBV4-2; D perhaps matches TRBD1 (6 bases). CDR1 LGHNA and CDR2 YNFKEQ come from the germline V gene. This CDR3 comprises 14 residues. V lost 4 bases and J 3 bases, leaving 12 bases between the germline ends. CDR3 residues: CASSPRGDDYGYTF. The CDR3, as DNA: TGTGCCAGCAGCCCCAGGGGCGACGACTATGGCTACACCTTC.

The chain uses TRBV5-8 and TRBJ1-6, with D perhaps matching TRBD1 (5 bases). The germline CDR1 and CDR2 sequences are SGHTS and YDEGEE. This CDR3 comprises 14 residues. The V gene lost 3 bases and the J gene lost 7 bases, with 11 bases spanning the gap. The CDR3 nucleotides are TGTGCCAGCAGCTGGGGACTCTGGAATTCACCCCTCCACTTT. Protein: CASSWGLWNSPLHF.

The chain joins TRBV5-1 to TRBJ1-4; D gene uncertain. Germline V gene lookup returns CDR1 SGHRS and CDR2 YFSETQ. The V end was cut by 0 bases, the J end by 4 bases, with 13 bases between. The CDR3 runs to 16 residues. The CDR3 bases are TGCGCCAGCAGCTTGGGAAGGGTTCTGGGTAATGAAAAACTGTTTTTT. This sequence encodes CASSLGRVLGNEKLFF.

The chain employs TRBV19 and TRBJ2-1; TRBD1 might be the D (6 bases). Trimming removed 3 bases at V and 4 bases at J, with 7 bases between. The CDR3 is 13 residues long. Per the germline V gene, CDR1 is LNHDA and CDR2 is SQIVND (reference sequence). The CDR3 reads CASSMDSYNEQFF. The DNA of the CDR3 is TGTGCCAGTAGTATGGACAGTTACAATGAGCAGTTCTTC.

This clone was recorded once. The DNA of the CDR3 is TGCGCCAGCAGCTTGGGGCCTGGAGGGGGAAACACCATATATTTT. It specifies CASSLGPGGGNTIYF. This chain uses TRBV5-1 with TRBJ1-3; D gene uncertain. CDR1 is SGHRS, CDR2 YFSETQ, per germline. The CDR3 has 15 amino acids. V dropped 0 bases and J dropped 4 bases, with 11 bases sitting between them.

This rearrangement joins TRBV5-1 to TRBJ2-7, with D hard to call. In germline, CDR1 is SGHRS, CDR2 YFSETQ. The CDR3 consists of 15 residues. Trimming removed 0 bases at V and 0 bases at J, with 10 bases between. CDR3 sequence (DNA): TGCGCCAGCAGCTTGGGGTTTGGACCCTCCTACGAGCAGTACGTC. Translating it yields CASSLGFGPSYEQYV.

The genes are TRBV4-1 and TRBJ2-6; TRBD1 agrees at 9 bases. The J segment lost 0 bases and the V segment lost 3 bases, leaving 9 bases of the junction unmatched. There are 19 residues in the CDR3. Germline V gene sequence: CDR1 MGHRA, CDR2 YSYEKL. The CDR3 DNA reads TGCGCCAGCAGCCAGACGGGACAGGGCCTCACCTCTGGGGCCAACGTCCTGACTTTC. The encoded protein is CASSQTGQGLTSGANVLTF.

The count of this clone is one. This chain connects TRBV19 to TRBJ2-3; the D gene could be TRBD1 or TRBD2 (7 bases each). V was cut by 7 bases and J by 2 bases, with 19 bases left in between. Germline CDR1 and CDR2: LNHDA and SQIVND (reference sequence). This CDR3 region has 16 residues. CDR3 in DNA: TGTGCCAGTAACCCTTCAGGGGGGGCCTCCACAGATACGCAGTATTTT. Translated: CASNPSGGASTDTQYF.

In its sample, this clone was seen once. Additional DNA sequences in this sample encode the identical CDR3. V usage is TRBV3-1 (or the pseudogene TRBV3-2) and J usage is TRBJ1-1; D not resolved. The germline V gene encodes CDR1 LGHDT and CDR2 YNNKEL (reference sequence). The germline V and J ends were trimmed by 3 bases and 5 bases, with 7 bases remaining between them. The CDR3 runs to 12 residues. CDR3 nucleotides: TGTGCCAGCAGCCAGGGAGGTACTGAAGCTTTCTTT. Translation gives CASSQGGTEAFF.

The J gene is TRBJ1-2, the V gene TRBV5-1, with D tentatively TRBD1 (6 bases). The CDR3 totals 14 residues. Germline loops: CDR1 SGHRS, CDR2 YFSETQ. V lost 5 bases, J lost 5 bases, and 16 bases lay in between. CDR3 region: CASSLPGQLYGYTF. Here the CDR3 DNA reads TGCGCCAGCAGTTTACCAGGACAGTTATATGGCTACACCTTC.

The rearrangement links TRBV28 to TRBJ1-6; D not resolved. V lost 1 base, J lost 5 bases, and 12 bases lay in between. CDR1 is MDHEN, CDR2 SYDVKM, per germline. The CDR3 sequence is 16 residues long. CDR3 sequence: CASSLLAWTDNSPLHF. In DNA form, the CDR3 reads TGTGCCAGCAGTTTATTGGCATGGACGGATAATTCACCCCTCCACTTT. The full variable domain, in which reference TRBV28 and TRBJ1-6 provide the parts outside the CDR3, is DVKVTQSSRYLVKRTGEKVFLECVQDMDHENMFWYRQDPGLGLRLIYFSYDVKMKEKGDIPEGYSVSREKKERFSLILESASTNQTSMYLCASSLLAWTDNSPLHFGNGTRLTVT.

The chain carries TRBV2 and TRBJ2-7, with D uncertain. Deletions cut 4 bases from V and 4 bases from J, with 11 bases between. Germline V gene sequence: CDR1 SNHLY, CDR2 FYNNEI. CDR3 size: 13 residues. DNA for the CDR3: TGTGCCAGCAGTGTGCTTATGGGTTACGAGCAGTACGTC. This gives the protein CASSVLMGYEQYV.

V and J are TRBV18 and TRBJ1-6; no firm D call. Germline-derived CDR1 and CDR2 are KGHSH and LQKENI. V was shortened by 4 bases and J by 5 bases, with 12 bases between the two germline ends. The CDR3 consists of 15 residues. The CDR3 reads CASSQAQRDNSPLHF. CDR3 in DNA: TGTGCCAGCTCACAAGCCCAAAGGGATAATTCACCCCTCCACTTT.

This chain links TRBV30 with TRBJ1-3, with TRBD1 identical over 10 bases. In germline, CDR1 is GTSNPN, CDR2 SVGIG (reference sequence). CDR3 size: 14 residues. J lost 3 bases, V lost 5 bases, and 4 bases had no gene match. CDR3 DNA sequence: TGTGCCTGGCGACAGGGGGCTTATGGAAACACCATATATTTT. This gives the protein CAWRQGAYGNTIYF.

The V and J genes are TRBV19 and TRBJ1-1; the match to TRBD1 covers 9 bases. Germline V gene sequence: CDR1 LNHDA, CDR2 SQIVND (reference sequence). CDR3 length: 13 amino acids. The V segment lost 6 bases and the J segment 6 bases; nucleotides outside the gene matches: 5. CDR3 sequence: CASRDRGVSEAFF. The CDR3 DNA reads TGTGCCAGTAGGGACAGGGGTGTGTCTGAAGCTTTCTTT. Full variable domain (outside the CDR3, taken from reference TRBV19 and TRBJ1-1): DGGITQSPKYLFRKEGQNVTLSCEQNLNHDAMYWYRQDPGQGLRLIYYSQIVNDFQKGDIAEGYSVSREKKESFPLTVTSAQKNPTAFYLCASRDRGVSEAFFGQGTRLTVV.

CDR3 sequence: CASSAVDYGYTF. The CDR3 DNA is TGTGCCAGCAGCGCGGTAGACTATGGCTACACCTTC. V and J are TRBV5-6 and TRBJ1-2; the D is unclear. This CDR3 comprises 12 residues. The germline V and J ends were trimmed by 4 bases and 3 bases, with 7 bases remaining between them. Germline V lookup: CDR1 SGHDT, CDR2 YYEEEE.

The J gene is TRBJ1-1, the V gene TRBV18; D gene unclear. The V gene lost 5 bases and the J gene lost 1 base, with 8 bases spanning the gap. Germline V gene lookup returns CDR1 KGHSH and CDR2 LQKENI. This CDR3 region has 13 residues. CDR3 DNA: TGTGCCAGCTCAAGTCGAGAGAACACTGAAGCTTTCTTT. It yields the protein CASSSRENTEAFF.

The chain is built from TRBV30 and TRBJ1-5, with 10 bases identical to TRBD1. Germline V gene sequence: CDR1 GTSNPN, CDR2 SVGIG (reference sequence). This CDR3 contains 16 residues. V shed 0 bases, J shed 0 bases, and the junction held 2 bases outside the gene matches. The CDR3 DNA reads as TGTGCCTGGAGTGTCCGGACAGGGGGTAGCAATCAGCCCCAGCATTTT. Translation: CAWSVRTGGSNQPQHF. Variable domain in full (rest from reference TRBV30 and TRBJ1-5): SQTIHQWPATLVQPVGSPLSLECTVEGTSNPNLYWYRQAAGRGLQLLFYSVGIGQISSEVPQNLSASRPQDRQFILSSKKLLLSDSGFYLCAWSVRTGGSNQPQHFGDGTRLSIL.

This clone was counted once. Relative to the germline gene, one junction end is altered; a read error may explain this. This rearrangement joins TRBV5-4 to TRBJ2-7; 12 nucleotides match TRBD1. This CDR3 has 16 residues. CDR1 is SGHNT, CDR2 YYREEE, per germline (reference sequence). The CDR3 spells CASSPSGTGGSHEQYF. The CDR3 coding sequence is TGTGCCAGCAGCCCCTCCGGGACAGGGGGCTCCCACGAGCAGTACTTC. The full variable domain, in which reference TRBV5-4 and TRBJ2-7 provide the parts outside the CDR3, is ETGVTQSPTHLIKTRGQQVTLRCSSQSGHNTVSWYQQALGQGPQFIFQYYREEENGRGNFPPRFSGLQFPNYSSELNVNALELDDSALYLCASSPSGTGGSHEQYFGPGTRLTVT.

The CDR3: CASSDVRLNEKLFF. CDR3 sequence (DNA): TGTGCCAGCAGTGATGTGCGCCTTAATGAAAAACTGTTTTTT. The chain couples TRBV6-1 to TRBJ1-4; D unresolved. The CDR3 has 14 amino acids. Trimming left V 3 bases short and J 4 bases short, with 9 bases between. Germline assignment: CDR1 MNHNS and CDR2 SASEGT.